Shown below are 15 T cell receptor beta chains from a single sample sequenced in a study of sequential checkpoint blockade in melanoma. The treatment here: randomized to nivolumab then ipilimumab (arm A) or the reverse (arm B). Repertoires were generated with immunoSEQ multiplex PCR, while TCRdb's copy carries only in-frame clones and drops some. Counted here are about 12,000 clones, around 70% occurring once; the ten biggest clones make up approximately 24%. This material consisted of CD8+ T cells sorted from blood (inferred from file names), taken from a patient given nivolumab and ipilimumab in sequence. Source of these receptors: a human donor with melanoma.

The rearrangement joins TRBV27 to TRBJ1-5; 11 bases are shared with TRBD1. The CDR3 sequence is 15 residues long. The germline gives CDR1 MNHEY, CDR2 SMNVEV (reference sequence). V lost 6 bases to trimming and J lost 6 bases; unmatched junction nucleotides: 7. CDR3 residues: CASSPSGTGGQPQHF. CDR3 nucleotide sequence: TGTGCCAGCAGCCCCTCCGGGACAGGGGGTCAGCCCCAGCATTTT.

The chain joins TRBV29-1 to TRBJ2-2; 11 bases fit TRBD2. Germline V gene sequence: CDR1 SQVTM, CDR2 ANQGSEA. This CDR3 is 15 amino acids long. Germline trimming cut 6 bases from V and 3 bases from J; bases unmatched to any gene: 6. The CDR3 region is CSVEPLAGDTGELFF. The CDR3 DNA reads as TGCAGCGTAGAGCCACTAGCGGGAGACACCGGGGAGCTGTTTTTT.

By sample share, this clone is medium-sized. This sequence joins TRBV28 and TRBJ1-5; D possibly corresponds to TRBD1 (5 bases). CDR1 MDHEN and CDR2 SYDVKM come from the germline V gene. V lost 0 bases and J 3 bases, leaving 9 bases between the germline ends. The CDR3 is made up of 15 amino acids. The CDR3 DNA reads TGTGCCAGCAGTTTATGGACAGCGAACAATCAGCCCCAGCATTTT. Protein product: CASSLWTANNQPQHF.

CDR3 amino acids: CASSDGSSYEQYF. CDR3 in DNA: TGTGCCAGCAGCGACGGGAGCTCCTACGAGCAGTACTTC. The chain combines TRBV6-5 with TRBJ2-7, with a tentative D call TRBD2 (6 bases). Trimming stripped 6 bases from V and 0 bases from J, with 9 bases between. The CDR3 has 13 amino acids. The germline V gene encodes CDR1 MNHEY and CDR2 SVGAGI.

This rearrangement joins TRBV9 to TRBJ1-6; 12 bases agree with TRBD1. Germline CDR1 reads SGDLS; CDR2 reads YYNGEE. The length of the CDR3 is 14 residues. V was clipped by 5 bases and J by 14 bases; unmatched bases: 8. CDR3 nucleotides: TGTGCCAGCAGTGCCGGGACAGGGGGCTTGACCCTCCACTTT. Protein product: CASSAGTGGLTLHF.

This chain uses TRBV5-1 with TRBJ2-2; TRBD1 matches at 10 bases. The CDR3 spans 16 residues. Unmatched junction bases numbered 10, after V lost 4 bases and J lost 7 bases. Germline-derived CDR1 and CDR2 are SGHRS and YFSETQ. CDR3 DNA: TGCGCCAGCAGCCGGGGACAGGGGCTGATGAGCGGGGAGCTGTTTTTT. The encoded protein is CASSRGQGLMSGELFF.

This chain joins TRBV10-1 and TRBJ1-1; D may be TRBD1 (6 bases). V dropped 4 bases and J dropped 4 bases, with 10 bases sitting between them. This CDR3 has 13 residues. The germline V gene has CDR1 WNHNN and CDR2 SYGVQD (reference sequence). The CDR3 reads CASSVGASTEAFF. For the CDR3, the DNA is TGCGCCAGCAGTGTGGGGGCCAGCACTGAAGCTTTCTTT.

The gene calls are TRBV13 and TRBJ1-4; D is possibly TRBD1 (6 bases). Germline V gives CDR1 PRHDT, CDR2 FYEKMQ (reference sequence). This CDR3 contains 14 residues. The V end lost 5 bases, the J end lost 8 bases, and 15 bases lay between the germline ends. Written as DNA, the CDR3 is TGTGCCAGCAGCGCTGGGGGGGCCAAGGAAAAACTGTTTTTT. Amino acids: CASSAGGAKEKLFF.

The CDR3 region is CASSLGLAGSTDTQYF. CDR3 nucleotides: TGTGCCAGCAGCTTAGGCCTAGCGGGGAGCACAGATACGCAGTATTTT. The chain combines TRBV7-8 with TRBJ2-3; 9 positions agree with TRBD2. Germline V gene sequence: CDR1 SGHVS, CDR2 FQNEAQ. With 1 base clipped from V and 0 bases from J, the junction kept 2 bases outside the gene matches. There are 16 residues in the CDR3.

This rearrangement joins TRBV19 to TRBJ1-2; TRBD1 matches 10 bases. The germline V gene encodes CDR1 LNHDA and CDR2 SQIVND (reference sequence). The CDR3 contains 15 residues. V was clipped by 3 bases and J by 4 bases; unmatched bases: 5. CDR3 loop: CASSIRDRGVYGYTF. For the CDR3, the DNA is TGTGCCAGTAGTATCCGGGACAGGGGAGTCTATGGCTACACCTTC.

The rearrangement joins TRBV29-1 to TRBJ2-5, with D unresolved. The CDR3 runs 13 residues. The V end lost 0 bases, the J end lost 2 bases, and 7 bases lay between the germline ends. The germline gives CDR1 SQVTM, CDR2 ANQGSEA. The CDR3 bases are TGCAGCGTTGAAGACAGATTTCAAGAGACCCAGTACTTC. It is translated as CSVEDRFQETQYF.

This clone is labeled medium-sized. The V and J genes are TRBV19 and TRBJ1-4; weak D call: TRBD1 (6 bases). V shed 3 bases and J shed 6 bases, with 14 bases lying between them. The CDR3 consists of 15 residues. Germline V gives CDR1 LNHDA, CDR2 SQIVND (reference sequence). The CDR3 spells CASSIVGAGDEKLFF. The CDR3 coding sequence is TGTGCCAGTAGTATCGTGGGGGCTGGGGATGAAAAACTGTTTTTT.

This clone was observed a few times. The gene calls are TRBV14 and TRBJ1-4, with D unresolved. V was trimmed by 3 bases and J by 7 bases, leaving 12 bases between them. The CDR3 is 14 residues long. The germline V gene encodes CDR1 SGHDN and CDR2 FVKESK. CDR3 protein: CASSQQWEVEKLFF. The CDR3 DNA is TGTGCCAGCAGCCAGCAGTGGGAGGTTGAAAAACTGTTTTTT.

This clone occurred a few times. The chain employs TRBV4-1 and TRBJ2-7, with TRBD1 identical over 7 bases. Germline assignment: CDR1 MGHRA and CDR2 YSYEKL. The CDR3 totals 15 residues. Losses at the gene ends were 1 base for V and 2 bases for J; bases not matched to a gene: 5. CDR3 nucleotide sequence: TGCGCCAGCAGCCAAGTAAAGGGGGCCCCCTACGAGCAGTACTTC. This gives the protein CASSQVKGAPYEQYF.

The gene calls are TRBV5-1 and TRBJ1-1, with a weak D call TRBD1 (5 bases). CDR3 length equals 11 residues. Trimming took off 4 bases at V and 7 bases at J, with 8 bases between the two ends. Germline CDR1 and CDR2: SGHRS and YFSETQ. DNA of the CDR3: TGCGCCAGCAGCGAGGGACTTGAAGCTTTCTTT. It encodes CASSEGLEAFF.